One and the same sample provided the 25 T cell receptor beta chains below, sequenced in a study of blood T cell repertoires in COVID-19. Sequencing used immunoSEQ multiplex PCR; TCRdb keeps in-frame clones, though not all of them. This sample has about half a million clones, with approximately 83% found just once. What was sequenced was peripheral blood. All receptors come from a human donor in a cohort sampled during active COVID-19.

In regard to this clone: Relative to the germline gene, one junction end is altered; a read error may explain this. This chain links TRBV7-7 with TRBJ2-2, with 10 bases aligning to TRBD2. Germline lookup yields CDR1 SSHAT and CDR2 FNYEAQ (reference sequence). CDR3 length: 15 residues. The CDR3 DNA is TGTGCTAGCACCATTCTAGCGGGGGACACCGGGGAGCTGTTTTTT. Protein product: CASTILAGDTGELFF.

This clone came up a few times. The gene calls are TRBV19 and TRBJ2-7; D perhaps matches TRBD2 (6 bases). The V end was cut by 5 bases, the J end by 0 bases, with 14 bases between. The CDR3 consists of 15 residues. Per the germline V gene, CDR1 is LNHDA and CDR2 is SQIVND (reference sequence). Written as DNA, the CDR3 is TGTGCCAGTAGTGTCTCCGGGACTCCCTCCTACGAGCAGTACTTC. It yields the protein CASSVSGTPSYEQYF.

The chain's CDR3 is CASSPDTQRIYNEQFF. CDR3 DNA: TGTGCCAGTAGTCCCGACACCCAGCGGATATACAATGAGCAGTTCTTC. The chain links TRBV19 to TRBJ2-1; D may be TRBD2 (5 bases). The CDR3 sequence is 16 residues long. Germline V gene sequence: CDR1 LNHDA, CDR2 SQIVND (reference sequence). The V end was cut by 5 bases, the J end by 4 bases, with 18 bases between.

The chain employs TRBV19 and TRBJ2-2, with unresolved D. This CDR3 has 12 residues. V was cut by 7 bases and J by 3 bases, with 6 bases left in between. Germline-derived CDR1 and CDR2 are LNHDA and SQIVND (reference sequence). CDR3 in amino acids: CASNWHTGELFF. The CDR3 DNA is TGTGCCAGTAATTGGCACACCGGGGAGCTGTTTTTT.

The V and J genes are TRBV19 and TRBJ2-2; 9 nucleotides line up with TRBD1. The CDR3 totals 17 residues. Germline values: CDR1 LNHDA, CDR2 SQIVND (reference sequence). V shed 4 bases and J 5 bases; nucleotides not matched to a gene: 11. CDR3 in DNA: TGTGCCAGTAGTACGAACCGCGGACAGGGGTTTACCGGGGAGCTGTTTTTT. The encoded protein is CASSTNRGQGFTGELFF.

About this clone itself: The same CDR3 is also encoded by other DNA sequences in this sample. V usage is TRBV18 and J usage is TRBJ1-2, with 7 positions matching TRBD1. CDR3 length: 13 residues. CDR1 KGHSH and CDR2 LQKENI come from the germline V gene. V lost 3 bases and J lost 5; bases outside the gene matches: 3. CDR3 sequence: CASSPDREYGYTF. Written as DNA, the CDR3 is TGTGCCAGCTCACCTGACAGGGAGTATGGCTACACCTTC.

The rearrangement links TRBV9 to TRBJ1-4, with 7 bases fitting TRBD1. The CDR3 runs to 15 residues. Unmatched junction bases numbered 5, after V lost 0 bases and J lost 6 bases. CDR1 and CDR2 (germline): SGDLS, YYNGEE. DNA for the CDR3: TGTGCCAGCAGCGTAGGGGGGACAGACCATGAAAAACTGTTTTTT. Protein: CASSVGGTDHEKLFF.

This chain uses TRBV18 with TRBJ2-7; no firm D call. Trimming took off 5 bases at V and 1 base at J, with 15 bases between the two ends. The CDR3 has 15 residues. CDR1 is KGHSH, CDR2 LQKENI, per germline. CDR3 DNA sequence: TGTGCCAGCTCATCACATCCCGGGTCATCCTACGAGCAGTACTTC. It is translated as CASSSHPGSSYEQYF.

This chain links TRBV6-5 with TRBJ1-3; TRBD1 agrees at 8 bases. The CDR3 consists of 16 residues. Germline CDR1 and CDR2: MNHEY and SVGAGI. V lost 2 bases to trimming and J lost 0 bases; unmatched junction nucleotides: 3. CDR3 DNA sequence: TGTGCCAGCAGTTACGACAGGGGACTCTCTGGAAACACCATATATTTT. Protein product: CASSYDRGLSGNTIYF.

The chain has TRBV30 and TRBJ1-2; TRBD1 is a possible D gene (5 bases). V shed 2 bases and J shed 12 bases, with 19 bases lying between them. CDR3 length equals 13 residues. Germline CDR1 and CDR2: GTSNPN and SVGIG (reference sequence). The CDR3 loop reads CAWSLLTGGRDTF. The CDR3 DNA sequence: TGTGCCTGGAGTCTTTTAACGGGGGGTAGGGACACCTTC.

The V gene is TRBV30, the J gene TRBJ2-3; 11 nucleotides line up with TRBD2. CDR3 length equals 14 residues. CDR1 is GTSNPN and CDR2 is SVGIG in the germline V gene (reference sequence). The J segment lost 6 bases and the V segment lost 8 bases, leaving 10 bases of the junction unmatched. The CDR3 is CATRTSGRRDTQYF. The CDR3 nucleotides are TGTGCCACACGCACTAGCGGGAGACGGGATACGCAGTATTTT.

Details on this clone: The same CDR3 can be traced to other DNA sequences in this sample. The V gene is TRBV11-3, the J gene TRBJ2-3, with D tentatively TRBD2 (6 bases). This CDR3 contains 14 residues. Trimming pared 1 base from V and 1 base from J, leaving 6 bases between. Germline loops: CDR1 SGHNT, CDR2 YENEEA. In DNA, the CDR3 is TGTGCCAGCAGCTTAGGGAGGGGCACAGATACGCAGTATTTT. Amino acid sequence: CASSLGRGTDTQYF.

The rearrangement joins TRBV27 to TRBJ1-6; 9 positions agree with TRBD1. This CDR3 contains 16 residues. The V gene's germline CDR1 is MNHEY and CDR2 SMNVEV (reference sequence). V lost 7 bases, J lost 6 bases, and 10 bases stayed unmatched. Here the CDR3 reads CASKWGQGASNSPLHF. Here the CDR3 DNA reads TGTGCCAGCAAATGGGGACAGGGTGCTTCTAATTCACCCCTCCACTTT.

The V gene is TRBV7-9, the J gene TRBJ1-4; 7 bases agree with TRBD1. The CDR3 contains 15 residues. With V trimmed by 5 bases and J by 8 bases, 11 bases remained unmatched. Per germline, CDR1 SEHNR and CDR2 FQNEAQ (reference sequence). CDR3 DNA: TGTGCCAGCAGCACCTCTCGAGCAGGGGGAGAAAAACTGTTTTTT. Translation gives CASSTSRAGGEKLFF.

The V call is TRBV10-1, the J call TRBJ2-7; 8 bases map to TRBD1. The germline V gene has CDR1 WNHNN and CDR2 SYGVQD (reference sequence). This CDR3 contains 14 residues. V lost 3 bases to trimming and J lost 7 bases; unmatched junction nucleotides: 8. The CDR3 reads CASSEDRGRVEQYF. CDR3 DNA sequence: TGCGCCAGCAGTGAAGACAGGGGTCGGGTTGAGCAGTACTTC.

The gene calls are TRBV5-4 and TRBJ2-1, with a weak D call TRBD1 (5 bases). The CDR3 contains 15 residues. Trimming stripped 4 bases from V and 8 bases from J, with 19 bases between. Germline values: CDR1 SGHNT, CDR2 YYREEE (reference sequence). The CDR3 spells CASSQVGAGSDEQFF. The CDR3 region has the DNA TGTGCCAGCAGCCAAGTAGGGGCAGGGTCGGATGAGCAGTTCTTC.

CDR3: CATSRGAVSYEQYF. DNA for the CDR3: TGTGCCACCAGCAGAGGGGCAGTCTCCTACGAGCAGTACTTC. This rearrangement joins TRBV15 to TRBJ2-7; the D is unclear. The V gene's germline CDR1 is LNHNV and CDR2 YYDKDF (reference sequence). The CDR3 is made up of 14 amino acids. Deletions cut 1 base from V and 0 bases from J, with 7 bases between.

This chain connects TRBV6-6 to TRBJ2-4; 10 positions agree with TRBD1. The CDR3 has 14 residues. V gave up 7 bases and J gave up 8 bases; unmatched junction bases: 8. CDR1 and CDR2 from the germline V gene are MNHNY and SVGAGI (reference sequence). As DNA, the CDR3 is TGTGCCAGCACCCCCCGGGACAGGGGTGACATTCAGTACTTC. The encoded protein is CASTPRDRGDIQYF.

The V gene is TRBV3-1 (or the pseudogene TRBV3-2), the J gene TRBJ2-7; maybe TRBD1 (5 bases). V was shortened by 0 bases and J by 12 bases, with 15 bases between the two germline ends. The CDR3 extends over 13 amino acids. Germline values: CDR1 LGHDT, CDR2 YNNKEL (reference sequence). CDR3 in DNA: TGTGCCAGCAGCCAAGACAGAACAGGAAAAGGGTACTTC. Translating it yields CASSQDRTGKGYF.

This clone has only one observation. This chain connects TRBV6-4 to TRBJ1-1; tentative D call: TRBD1 (6 bases). CDR3 size: 15 residues. Germline V lookup: CDR1 MRHNA, CDR2 SNTAGT. The V end was cut by 10 bases, the J end by 4 bases, with 22 bases between. As DNA, the CDR3 is TGTGCCATCACAGGGAGGGTTATACTATCCACTGAAGCTTTCTTT. It encodes CAITGRVILSTEAFF.

This clone was picked up a small number of times. The chain combines TRBV4-2 with TRBJ1-5; 9 positions agree with TRBD1. With V trimmed by 3 bases and J by 2 bases, 11 bases remained unmatched. The germline gives CDR1 LGHNA, CDR2 YNFKEQ. This CDR3 has 18 amino acids. CDR3 sequence reads: CASSHENTGGAGNQPQHF. The CDR3 nucleotides read TGTGCCAGCAGCCATGAGAATACAGGGGGCGCGGGCAATCAGCCCCAGCATTTT.

The J gene is TRBJ2-7, the V gene TRBV2; D may be TRBD2 (6 bases). Germline CDR1 SNHLY, CDR2 FYNNEI. The CDR3 runs to 10 residues. With 6 bases removed from V and 10 bases from J, the gap between germline ends came to 10 bases. The CDR3 DNA follows: TGTGCCAGCAGCCTAGCGTTTCAGTACTTC. Encoded protein: CASSLAFQYF.

This clone appeared many times. This chain links TRBV18 with TRBJ1-1; 7 positions agree with TRBD1. V lost 0 bases and J lost 4; bases outside the gene matches: 8. Germline loops: CDR1 KGHSH, CDR2 LQKENI. The CDR3 contains 16 residues. The CDR3 reads CASSPPYDYRGTEAFF. Written as DNA, the CDR3 is TGTGCCAGCTCACCACCTTACGACTACAGGGGCACTGAAGCTTTCTTT.

V gene TRBV27 combines with J gene TRBJ2-6, with D hard to call. Trimming left V 2 bases short and J 4 bases short, with 3 bases between. The CDR3 has 13 amino acids. Per germline, CDR1 MNHEY and CDR2 SMNVEV (reference sequence). The CDR3 DNA follows: TGTGCCAGCAGTTTACGGGGGGCCAACGTCCTGACTTTC. Its protein is CASSLRGANVLTF.

The CDR3 region is CSAGYRNEAFF. In DNA, the CDR3 is TGCAGTGCTGGCTACAGGAATGAAGCTTTCTTT. This chain links TRBV20-1 with TRBJ1-1; D may be TRBD1 (5 bases). CDR1 and CDR2 from the germline V gene are DFQATT and SNEGSKA (reference sequence). Trimming cost V 5 bases and J 7 bases, with 11 bases left between them. The CDR3 extends over 11 amino acids.